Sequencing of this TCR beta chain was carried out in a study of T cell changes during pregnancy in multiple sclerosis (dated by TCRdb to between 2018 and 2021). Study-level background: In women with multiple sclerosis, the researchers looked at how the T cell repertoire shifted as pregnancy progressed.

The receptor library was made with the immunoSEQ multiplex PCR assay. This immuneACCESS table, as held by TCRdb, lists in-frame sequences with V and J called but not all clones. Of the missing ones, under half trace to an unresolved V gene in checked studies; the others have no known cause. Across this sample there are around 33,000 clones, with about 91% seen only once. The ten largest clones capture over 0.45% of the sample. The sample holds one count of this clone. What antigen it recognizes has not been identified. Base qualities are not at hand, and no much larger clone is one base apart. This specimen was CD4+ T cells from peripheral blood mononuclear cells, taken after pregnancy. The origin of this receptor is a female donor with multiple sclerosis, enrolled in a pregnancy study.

In nucleotides, the sequence is TGTGCCAGCAGCCGAGAGCAGGCGCAGTATTTT. It specifies CASSREQAQYF. The chain couples TRBV9 to TRBJ2-3; the D segment cannot be called with confidence. CDR1 and CDR2 are drawn from the germline V gene: SGDLS, YYNGEE. Reading from cysteine to phenylalanine, the CDR3 counts 11 amino acids. CDR3 DNA is the only sequence kept; it has 33 bases, read in frame from the first base. V lost 4 bases and J lost 10 bases; the stretch between them is 10 bases long.